The clone carrying this T cell receptor beta chain was seen more than once but under ten times. The data originate from a study of blood T cells in healthy people across ages. A second roughly 6 to 12 cycle PCR used barcoded and J-beta primers. TCRdb redid the calling of the 5' RACE reads with MiXCR, one entry per CDR3 protein. The profile shows roughly 1,300,000 distinct CDR3 sequences, approximately 59% of them singletons. The CDR3 sequence is 14 residues long. Trimming removed 3 bases at V and 4 bases at J, with 10 bases between. CDR1 and CDR2 (germline): SQVTM, ANQGSEA. The clonotype originates from a young man in good health. V is TRBV29-1 and J is TRBJ2-6, with a possible D match to TRBD1 (5 bases). Sequenced: blood. The CDR3 nucleotides are TGCAGCGTTGATTCGCCAGGGGGGGCCAACGTCCTGACTTTC. This encodes CSVDSPGGANVLTF.